This T cell receptor (beta chain) stems from a study of OX40 agonist ivuxolimab in advanced cancers. From germline, CDR1 is SGDLS and CDR2 YYNGEE. The CDR3 is made up of 18 amino acids. V dropped 1 base and J dropped 4 bases, with 18 bases sitting between them. The table came from immunoSEQ multiplex PCR; TCRdb's copy has only in-frame clones and leaves some out. The data show about 13,000 clones, less than 90% seen once. The source is an adult with an advanced solid tumor such as melanoma, head and neck, liver or kidney cancer. This rearrangement joins TRBV9 to TRBJ2-6; maybe TRBD1 (6 bases). The sequences come from CD4+ or CD8+ T cells sorted from blood, collected in a trial of the OX40 agonist ivuxolimab. The CDR3, as DNA: TGTGCCAGCAGCGTAAACCTCGCACAGGGTGCCGGGGCCAACGTCCTGACTTTC. Translation gives CASSVNLAQGAGANVLTF.